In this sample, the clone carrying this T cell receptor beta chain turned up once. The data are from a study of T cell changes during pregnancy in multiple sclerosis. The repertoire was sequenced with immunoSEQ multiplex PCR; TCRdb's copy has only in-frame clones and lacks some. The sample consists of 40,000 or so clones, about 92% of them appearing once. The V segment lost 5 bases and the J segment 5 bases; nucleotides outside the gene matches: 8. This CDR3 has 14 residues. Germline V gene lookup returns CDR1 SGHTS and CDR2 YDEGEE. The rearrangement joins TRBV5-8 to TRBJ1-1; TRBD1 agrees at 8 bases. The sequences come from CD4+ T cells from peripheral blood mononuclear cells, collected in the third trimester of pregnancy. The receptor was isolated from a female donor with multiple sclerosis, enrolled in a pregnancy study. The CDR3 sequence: CASRPTGGGTEAFF. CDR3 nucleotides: TGTGCCAGCAGACCTACAGGGGGAGGGACTGAAGCTTTCTTT.